The clone carrying this T cell receptor beta chain appeared a few times. TCRdb passed the 5' RACE reads through MiXCR, listing each CDR3 protein once. The sample includes about 700,000 distinct CDR3 sequences, roughly 6% of them seen just once. The sample comes from a study of identical twins. CDR3 size: 13 residues. Germline V gives CDR1 MNHNS, CDR2 SASEGT. Trimming took 6 bases from V and 6 from J, leaving 15 bases between them. The sequencing input was naive T cells sorted from blood. This sequence originates from a man between 18 and 35 years old in good health. The V call is TRBV6-1, the J call TRBJ2-7; weak D call: TRBD2 (6 bases). CDR3 DNA sequence: TGTGCCAGCAGAAATCCGGGAGCCGGCGAGCAGTACTTC. Its protein product is CASRNPGAGEQYF.